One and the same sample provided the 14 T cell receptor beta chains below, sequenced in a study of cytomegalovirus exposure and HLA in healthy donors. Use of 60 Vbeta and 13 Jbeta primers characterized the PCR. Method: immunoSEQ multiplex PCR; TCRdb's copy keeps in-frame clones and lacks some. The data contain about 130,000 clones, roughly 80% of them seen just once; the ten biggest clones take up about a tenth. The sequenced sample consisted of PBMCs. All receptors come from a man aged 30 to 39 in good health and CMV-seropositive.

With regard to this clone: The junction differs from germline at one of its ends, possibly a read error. The CDR3 spells CSVERAASIDTQYF. The CDR3 nucleotides are TGCAGCGTTGAAAGGGCCGCTAGCATAGATACGCAGTATTTT. The chain couples TRBV29-1 to TRBJ2-3, with a possible D match to TRBD2 (5 bases). CDR1 and CDR2 (germline): SQVTM, ANQGSEA. The CDR3 is made up of 14 amino acids.

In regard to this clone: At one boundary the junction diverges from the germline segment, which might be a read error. CDR3 residues: CASSTYGGASANF. The CDR3 DNA reads as TGTGCCAGTAGTACATACGGAGGGGCTAGTGCTAACTTC. The chain links TRBV19 to TRBJ2-5; D possibly corresponds to TRBD2 (6 bases). This CDR3 is 13 amino acids long. Germline V CDR1 and CDR2: LNHDA, SQIVND (reference sequence). Full variable domain (outside the CDR3, taken from reference TRBV19 and TRBJ2-5): DGGITQSPKYLFRKEGQNVTLSCEQNLNHDAMYWYRQDPGQGLRLIYYSQIVNDFQKGDIAEGYSVSREKKESFPLTVTSAQKNPTAFYLCASSTYGGASANFGPGTRLLVL.

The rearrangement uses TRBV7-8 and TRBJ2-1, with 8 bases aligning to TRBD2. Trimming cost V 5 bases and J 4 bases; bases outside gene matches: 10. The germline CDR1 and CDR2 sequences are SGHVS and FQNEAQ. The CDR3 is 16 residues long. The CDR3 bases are TGTGCCAGCAGCGTCTGGCGGGAGGTCCCTTACAATGAGCAGTTCTTC. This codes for CASSVWREVPYNEQFF. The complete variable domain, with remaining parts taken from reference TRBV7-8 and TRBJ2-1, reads GAGVSQSPRYKVAKRGQDVALRCDPISGHVSLFWYQQALGQGPEFLTYFQNEAQLDKSGLPSDRFFAERPEGSVSTLKIQRTQQEDSAVYLCASSVWREVPYNEQFFGPGTRLTVL.

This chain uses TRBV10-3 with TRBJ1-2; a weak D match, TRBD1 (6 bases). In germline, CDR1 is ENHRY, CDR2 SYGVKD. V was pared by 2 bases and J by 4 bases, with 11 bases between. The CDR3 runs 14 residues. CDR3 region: CAISENTGFYGYTF. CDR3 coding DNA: TGTGCCATCAGTGAGAATACAGGGTTCTATGGCTACACCTTC.

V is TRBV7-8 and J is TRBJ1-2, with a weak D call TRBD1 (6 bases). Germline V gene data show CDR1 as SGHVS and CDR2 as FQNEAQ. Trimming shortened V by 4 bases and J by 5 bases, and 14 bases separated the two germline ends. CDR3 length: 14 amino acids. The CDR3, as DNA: TGTGCCAGCAGCTCCCGGGACACTCTATATGGCTACACCTTC. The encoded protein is CASSSRDTLYGYTF.

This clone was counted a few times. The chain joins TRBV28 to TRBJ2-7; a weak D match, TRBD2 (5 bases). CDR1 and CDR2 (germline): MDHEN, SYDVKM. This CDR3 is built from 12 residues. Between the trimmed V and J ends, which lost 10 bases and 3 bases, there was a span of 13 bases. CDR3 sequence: CATDQAGYEQYF. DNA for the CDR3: TGTGCCACCGACCAGGCGGGCTACGAGCAGTACTTC.

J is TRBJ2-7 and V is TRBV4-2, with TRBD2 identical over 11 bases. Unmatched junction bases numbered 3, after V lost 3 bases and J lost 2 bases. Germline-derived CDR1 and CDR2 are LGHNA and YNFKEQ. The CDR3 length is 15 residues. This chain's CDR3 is CASSHRLAGTYEQYF. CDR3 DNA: TGTGCCAGCAGCCATCGACTAGCGGGGACCTACGAGCAGTACTTC.

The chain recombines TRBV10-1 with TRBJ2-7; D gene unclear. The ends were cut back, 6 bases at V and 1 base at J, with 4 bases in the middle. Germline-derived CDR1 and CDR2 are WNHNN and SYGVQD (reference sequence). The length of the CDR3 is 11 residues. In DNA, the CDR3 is TGCGCCAGCAGCCAATCCTACGAGCAGTACTTC. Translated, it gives CASSQSYEQYF.

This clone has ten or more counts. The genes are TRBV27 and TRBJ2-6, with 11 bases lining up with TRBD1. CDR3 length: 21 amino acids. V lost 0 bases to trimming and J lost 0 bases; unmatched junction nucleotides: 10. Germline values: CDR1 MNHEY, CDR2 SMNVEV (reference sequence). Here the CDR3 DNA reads TGTGCCAGCAGTTTATCGGGACAGGGGGAATATAAGTACTCTGGGGCCAACGTCCTGACTTTC. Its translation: CASSLSGQGEYKYSGANVLTF.

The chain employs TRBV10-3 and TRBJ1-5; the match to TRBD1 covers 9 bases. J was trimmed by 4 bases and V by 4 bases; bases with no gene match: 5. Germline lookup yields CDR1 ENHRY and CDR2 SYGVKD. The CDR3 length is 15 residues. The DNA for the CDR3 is TGTGCCATCAGTGGGACAGGGGTAGCTAATCAGCCCCAGCATTTT. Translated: CAISGTGVANQPQHF.

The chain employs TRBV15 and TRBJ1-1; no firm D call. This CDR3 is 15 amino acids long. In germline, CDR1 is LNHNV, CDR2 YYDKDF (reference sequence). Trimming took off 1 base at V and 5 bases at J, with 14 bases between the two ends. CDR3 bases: TGTGCCACCAGCAGAGGGCCAGGTCGGAGGACTGAAGCTTTCTTT. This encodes CATSRGPGRRTEAFF.

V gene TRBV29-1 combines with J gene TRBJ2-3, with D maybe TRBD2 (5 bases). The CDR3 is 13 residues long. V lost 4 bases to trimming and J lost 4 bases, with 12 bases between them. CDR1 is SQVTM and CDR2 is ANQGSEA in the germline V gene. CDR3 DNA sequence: TGCAGCGTTGCACAGCCCGGGGCAGATACGCAGTATTTT. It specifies CSVAQPGADTQYF.

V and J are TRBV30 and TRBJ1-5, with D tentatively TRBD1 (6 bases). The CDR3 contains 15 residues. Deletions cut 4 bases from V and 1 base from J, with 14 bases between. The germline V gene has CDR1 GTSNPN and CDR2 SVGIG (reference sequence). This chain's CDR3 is CAWNEGDTSNQPQHF. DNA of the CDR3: TGTGCCTGGAACGAGGGGGACACAAGCAATCAGCCCCAGCATTTT.

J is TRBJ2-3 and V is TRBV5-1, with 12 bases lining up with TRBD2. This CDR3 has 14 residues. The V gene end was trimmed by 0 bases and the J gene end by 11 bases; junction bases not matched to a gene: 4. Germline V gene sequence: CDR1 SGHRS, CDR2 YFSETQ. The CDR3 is CASSLGLAGGLQYF. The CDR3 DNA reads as TGCGCCAGCAGCTTGGGTCTAGCGGGAGGGCTGCAGTATTTT.